These 16 T cell receptor beta chains were all obtained from the same sample, sequenced in a study of sequential checkpoint blockade in melanoma. Documented treatment: randomized to nivolumab then ipilimumab (arm A) or the reverse (arm B). Here immunoSEQ multiplex PCR was the method, and the copy in TCRdb shows in-frame clones only, minus some. The sample has thousands of clones; 20% to 25% are singletons. The material sequenced was tumor tissue (inferred from file names), taken from a patient given nivolumab and ipilimumab in sequence. All receptors derive from a human donor with melanoma.

This clone was seen a handful of times. The CDR3 bases are TGCGCCAGCAGCACCGGGACAGGGAATAGAGCCCTTAATGAAAAACTGTTTTTT. Its protein product is CASSTGTGNRALNEKLFF. V and J are TRBV5-1 and TRBJ1-4; TRBD1 aligns across 9 bases. The germline V gene encodes CDR1 SGHRS and CDR2 YFSETQ. V lost 4 bases to trimming and J lost 4 bases; unmatched junction nucleotides: 14. This CDR3 is 18 amino acids long.

The CDR3 DNA is TGTGCCAGCAGGTCTTATTCCCCGGACCAAGAGGGCAATTCACCCCTCCACTTT. Protein sequence: CASRSYSPDQEGNSPLHF. The V call is TRBV18, the J call TRBJ1-6; D ambiguous. Germline assignment: CDR1 KGHSH and CDR2 LQKENI. The germline V and J ends were trimmed by 8 bases and 7 bases, with 27 bases remaining between them. The CDR3 runs to 18 residues.

This clone has a handful of counts. The V call is TRBV9, the J call TRBJ2-5; D assignment may be TRBD1 or TRBD2 (5 bases each). The V gene's germline CDR1 is SGDLS and CDR2 YYNGEE. Trimming cost V 2 bases and J 5 bases, with 13 bases left between them. CDR3 size: 14 residues. The CDR3 DNA reads as TGTGCCAGCAGCGTCCGGGGTAGGGGCGAGACCCAGTACTTC. This codes for CASSVRGRGETQYF.

The CDR3: CATLLRAAGAHGTGELFF. The CDR3 DNA reads as TGCGCCACCCTTCTTAGGGCAGCGGGGGCCCATGGGACCGGGGAGCTGTTTTTT. V and J are TRBV10-2 and TRBJ2-2; 8 bases match TRBD2. Germline-derived CDR1 and CDR2 are WSHSY and SAAADI. The CDR3 totals 18 residues. V lost 10 bases to trimming and J lost 5 bases; unmatched junction nucleotides: 21.

This clone was found a few times. The chain joins TRBV6-8 to TRBJ1-5; D may be TRBD1 (5 bases). Per the germline V gene, CDR1 is MNHGY and CDR2 is SAAAGT. Between the trimmed V and J ends, which lost 6 bases and 3 bases, there was a span of 18 bases. The CDR3 contains 16 residues. DNA for the CDR3: TGTGCCAGCAGCGCCGCGTGGGGGGATCTCAATCAGCCCCAGCATTTT. It encodes CASSAAWGDLNQPQHF.

This clone was seen ten or more times. V and J are TRBV11-3 and TRBJ1-1; D is unclear. CDR3 length equals 14 residues. The V end was cut by 3 bases, the J end by 0 bases, with 8 bases between. CDR1 is SGHNT, CDR2 YENEEA, per germline. DNA for the CDR3: TGTGCCAGCAGCTTCTTAGTAATGAACACTGAAGCTTTCTTT. This gives the protein CASSFLVMNTEAFF.

The chain has TRBV6-8 and TRBJ2-3; 10 nucleotides agree with TRBD2. The CDR3 is made up of 17 amino acids. CDR1 is MNHGY and CDR2 is SAAAGT in the germline V gene. The ends lost 2 bases at V and 6 bases at J; junction bases unmatched: 11. In DNA form, the CDR3 reads TGTGCCAGCAGTTACCCAACTAGCGGGGACCTCTCGGATACGCAGTATTTT. It specifies CASSYPTSGDLSDTQYF.

This chain connects TRBV5-1 to TRBJ1-1; D is ambiguous. V lost 1 base, J lost 4 bases, and 14 bases lay in between. Germline lookup yields CDR1 SGHRS and CDR2 YFSETQ. The CDR3 runs 15 residues. DNA for the CDR3: TGCGCCAGCAGCTTGTCCCCGGCGGGAGTCACTGAAGCTTTCTTT. Translating it yields CASSLSPAGVTEAFF. Supplemented by reference TRBV5-1 and TRBJ1-1, the full variable domain reads KAGVTQTPRYLIKTRGQQVTLSCSPISGHRSVSWYQQTPGQGLQFLFEYFSETQRNKGNFPGRFSGRQFSNSRSEMNVSTLELGDSALYLCASSLSPAGVTEAFFGQGTRLTVV.

The table lists this clone with many counts. The chain combines TRBV11-3 with TRBJ1-3; a weak D match, TRBD1 (6 bases). This CDR3 has 15 amino acids. CDR1 is SGHNT, CDR2 YENEEA, per germline. V shed 5 bases and J shed 4 bases, with 15 bases lying between them. The CDR3, as DNA: TGTGCCAGCAGCCAAGGCGAGGGGGGGGGAAACACCATATATTTT. It specifies CASSQGEGGGNTIYF.

A few counts support this clone. This sequence joins TRBV15 and TRBJ1-5, with no clear D. The CDR3 covers 16 residues. Germline V gene sequence: CDR1 LNHNV, CDR2 YYDKDF (reference sequence). Trimming removed 0 bases at V and 4 bases at J, with 13 bases between. The CDR3 loop reads CATSRDGRAGNQPQHF. The CDR3 coding sequence is TGTGCCACCAGCAGAGATGGGAGGGCTGGTAATCAGCCCCAGCATTTT.

This clone appeared many times. The chain has TRBV6-8 and TRBJ2-2; weak D call: TRBD2 (6 bases). The CDR3 is 14 amino acids. In germline, CDR1 is MNHGY, CDR2 SAAAGT. V dropped 6 bases and J dropped 5 bases, with 13 bases sitting between them. The CDR3, as DNA: TGTGCCAGCAGACCCCAACGGGGGACCGGGGAGCTGTTTTTT. It yields the protein CASRPQRGTGELFF.

This clone has a count of ten or more. The chain links TRBV11-3 to TRBJ1-1, with unresolved D. The CDR3 has 14 residues. Germline values: CDR1 SGHNT, CDR2 YENEEA. Trimming pared 2 bases from V and 4 bases from J, leaving 11 bases between. The CDR3 loop reads CASSLSLGLTEAFF. CDR3 DNA sequence: TGTGCCAGCAGCTTAAGCCTCGGGCTCACTGAAGCTTTCTTT.

Relative to its sample, this clone is medium-sized. The DNA for the CDR3 is TGCGCCAGCAGCTTGGTTGGACAGGCCGGTAATTCACCCCTCCACTTT. Translated: CASSLVGQAGNSPLHF. The V and J genes are TRBV5-1 and TRBJ1-6; 7 bases fit TRBD1. V trimming: 0 bases; J trimming: 6 bases; junction bases outside the gene matches: 6. In germline, CDR1 is SGHRS, CDR2 YFSETQ. This CDR3 is 16 amino acids long.

CDR3 in amino acids: CASRTTGRTDTQYF. CDR3 DNA sequence: TGTGCCAGTCGTACGACAGGACGCACAGATACGCAGTATTTT. The gene calls are TRBV19 and TRBJ2-3; D is possibly TRBD1 (6 bases). The CDR3 loop spans 14 amino acids. Trimming removed 8 bases from V and 1 base from J, with 13 bases in between. Germline V CDR1 and CDR2: LNHDA, SQIVND (reference sequence).

The J gene is TRBJ1-6, the V gene TRBV11-3; 7 bases are a match to TRBD1. CDR1 is SGHNT, CDR2 YENEEA, per germline. This CDR3 is 15 amino acids long. V lost 7 bases and J lost 5; bases outside the gene matches: 8. CDR3 loop: CASKTGASNNSPLHF. Written as DNA, the CDR3 is TGTGCCAGCAAAACAGGGGCCTCGAATAATTCACCCCTCCACTTT.

The chain is built from TRBV29-1 and TRBJ1-1, with TRBD1 as a possible D gene (5 bases). Trimming left V 7 bases short and J 2 bases short, with 14 bases between. The CDR3 contains 13 residues. Germline CDR1 is SQVTM and CDR2 is ANQGSEA. The DNA of the CDR3 is TGCAGCGGGGGGTACGGGAAAAACACTGAAGCTTTCTTT. Translated: CSGGYGKNTEAFF.